These 26 T cell receptor beta chains originate from one sample sequenced in a study of T cell responses to AZD1222 COVID-19 vaccine listed by TCRdb under 2021. Libraries came from the immunoSEQ multiplex PCR assay. Imported from immuneACCESS, the table was reduced by TCRdb to in-frame sequences with V and J called. These copies leave out some clones; in studies compared against another copy, an unresolved V gene accounts for under half, and the cause of the remainder is not known. In this sample the table shows about 160,000 clones, 92% of which occur a single time. Roughly 3.4% of the sample is in the top ten clones. Interpreted using the paper, the time point label stands for: about 28 days (+/-7) after the second vaccine dose. This specimen consisted of peripheral blood, obtained 28 days after the second AZD1222 dose. The receptors were sampled from an adult who received the AZD1222 COVID-19 vaccine.

Only one count was recorded for this clone. The gene calls are TRBV30 and TRBJ1-1; possibly TRBD1 for D (5 bases). CDR1 is GTSNPN and CDR2 is SVGIG in the germline V gene (reference sequence). V was clipped by 5 bases and J by 5 bases, with 15 bases between them. The length of the CDR3 is 13 residues. CDR3 in amino acids: CAWSRQRETEAFF. The CDR3 DNA sequence: TGTGCCTGGTCTCGACAGAGGGAGACTGAAGCTTTCTTT.

The gene calls are TRBV2 and TRBJ2-3, with 7 bases that match TRBD2. V was clipped by 6 bases and J by 4 bases; unmatched bases: 7. CDR3 length: 14 residues. Germline V gene data show CDR1 as SNHLY and CDR2 as FYNNEI. This CDR3 reads CASRQAGFSDTQYF. In DNA, the CDR3 is TGTGCCAGCAGACAAGCGGGATTTTCAGATACGCAGTATTTT.

The J gene is TRBJ2-7, the V gene TRBV12-5; D gene ambiguous. CDR1 LGHNT and CDR2 FRNRAP come from the germline V gene. There are 13 residues in the CDR3. Deletions cut 1 base from V and 7 bases from J, with 11 bases between. The chain's CDR3 is CASGLGQGREQYF. For the CDR3, the DNA is TGTGCTAGTGGTTTGGGCCAAGGGCGGGAGCAGTACTTC. Drawing the rest from reference TRBV12-5 and TRBJ2-7, the complete variable domain is DARVTQTPRHKVTEMGQEVTMRCQPILGHNTVFWYRQTMMQGLELLAYFRNRAPLDDSGMPKDRFSAEMPDATLATLKIQPSEPRDSAVYFCASGLGQGREQYFGPGTRLTVT.

In DNA form, the CDR3 reads TGTGCCAGCAGAATGACAGGGAACAATCAGCCCCAGCATTTT. Its protein product is CASRMTGNNQPQHF. V and J are TRBV27 and TRBJ1-5; TRBD1 matches 7 bases. This CDR3 is 14 amino acids long. The ends lost 6 bases at V and 3 bases at J; junction bases unmatched: 5. Germline V CDR1 and CDR2: MNHEY, SMNVEV (reference sequence).

The chain combines TRBV6-2 or TRBV6-3 with TRBJ1-5; D call uncertain. Deletions cut 0 bases from V and 7 bases from J, with 16 bases between. The CDR3 contains 16 residues. From germline, CDR1 is MNHEY and CDR2 SVGEGT. The CDR3 sequence is CASSYSYTMNNQPQHF. The CDR3 coding sequence is TGTGCCAGCAGTTACTCTTACACTATGAACAACCAGCCCCAGCATTTT.

This chain joins TRBV10-1 and TRBJ1-5; 9 nucleotides agree with TRBD1. Trimming took 7 bases from V and 2 from J; bases not matched to a gene: 6. The CDR3 sequence is 15 residues long. The germline gives CDR1 WNHNN, CDR2 SYGVQD (reference sequence). CDR3 nucleotide sequence: TGCGCCAGCAACAGGGGGCCGCGGGGCAATCAGCCCCAGCATTTT. As protein: CASNRGPRGNQPQHF.

The chain couples TRBV3-1 (or the pseudogene TRBV3-2) to TRBJ2-6; 8 bases agree with TRBD1. Germline values: CDR1 LGHDT, CDR2 YNNKEL (reference sequence). V shed 3 bases, J shed 9 bases, and the junction held 13 bases outside the gene matches. The CDR3 sequence is 17 residues long. The CDR3 DNA is TGTGCCAGCAGCCACCGACAGGGGTCCGCGCTAGGCAACGTCCTGACTTTC. Translating it yields CASSHRQGSALGNVLTF.

J is TRBJ1-1 and V is TRBV29-1, with 8 bases aligning to TRBD1. The CDR3 loop spans 12 amino acids. V lost 6 bases, J lost 0 bases, and 0 bases stayed unmatched. Looked up from germline, CDR1 is SQVTM and CDR2 is ANQGSEA. The DNA of the CDR3 is TGCAGCGTGACAGGGGTGAACACTGAAGCTTTCTTT. It codes for CSVTGVNTEAFF.

The chain recombines TRBV6-1 with TRBJ2-2; 15 bases are a match to TRBD2. The length of the CDR3 is 18 residues. After removal of 3 bases from V and 7 bases from J, the junction contained 9 bases not matched to a gene. Germline loops: CDR1 MNHNS, CDR2 SASEGT. The CDR3 nucleotides read TGTGCCAGCAGTGATCAACCGGGACTAGCGGGAGGTCACGGGGAGCTGTTTTTT. Amino acid sequence: CASSDQPGLAGGHGELFF.

The chain employs TRBV28 and TRBJ2-7, with D tentatively TRBD2 (6 bases). V shed 4 bases and J shed 4 bases, with 17 bases lying between them. CDR1 and CDR2 from the germline V gene are MDHEN and SYDVKM. This CDR3 region has 15 residues. DNA of the CDR3: TGTGCCAGCAGTTCCCCTTCGGGTGCGGGGTACGAGCAGTACTTC. Translated, it gives CASSSPSGAGYEQYF.

The rearrangement links TRBV6-6 to TRBJ1-6, with D unclear. CDR3 size: 15 residues. The V end was cut by 2 bases, the J end by 6 bases, with 11 bases between. Germline V gene data show CDR1 as MNHNY and CDR2 as SVGAGI (reference sequence). The CDR3 is CASSYRGLRNSPLHF. DNA for the CDR3: TGTGCCAGCAGTTACAGAGGGCTACGTAATTCACCCCTCCACTTT.

This clone occurred once. This chain connects TRBV28 to TRBJ1-1; D not resolved. V was pared by 6 bases and J by 2 bases, with 4 bases between. The CDR3 contains 11 residues. The germline gives CDR1 MDHEN, CDR2 SYDVKM. Written as DNA, the CDR3 is TGTGCCAGCAGACAAAACACTGAAGCTTTCTTT. Encoded protein: CASRQNTEAFF. Full variable domain (remainder filled in from reference TRBV28 and TRBJ1-1): DVKVTQSSRYLVKRTGEKVFLECVQDMDHENMFWYRQDPGLGLRLIYFSYDVKMKEKGDIPEGYSVSREKKERFSLILESASTNQTSMYLCASRQNTEAFFGQGTRLTVV.

The genes are TRBV12-5 and TRBJ1-2; 7 bases agree with TRBD1. The length of the CDR3 is 14 residues. The ends lost 4 bases at V and 4 bases at J; junction bases unmatched: 6. CDR1 and CDR2 from the germline V gene are LGHNT and FRNRAP. The CDR3 DNA is TGTGCTAGTGGTTCCCAAGGGGGCGCCTATGGCTACACCTTC. Protein: CASGSQGGAYGYTF.

The chain has TRBV7-9 and TRBJ1-2; D is possibly TRBD1 (6 bases). The CDR3 runs 12 residues. Germline CDR1 SEHNR, CDR2 FQNEAQ (reference sequence). V was pared by 8 bases and J by 4 bases, with 11 bases between. CDR3 bases: TGTGCCAGCCTAGAACAGGGCTATGGCTACACCTTC. Residues: CASLEQGYGYTF.

The chain has TRBV6-6 and TRBJ1-2; D gene uncertain. CDR1 and CDR2 from the germline V gene are MNHNY and SVGAGI (reference sequence). V dropped 6 bases and J dropped 5 bases, with 16 bases sitting between them. The CDR3 loop spans 14 amino acids. CDR3 protein: CASRKEELGYGYTF. As DNA, the CDR3 is TGTGCCAGCAGAAAGGAGGAGTTGGGATATGGCTACACCTTC.

The chain is built from TRBV6-4 and TRBJ1-2; D gene unclear. The CDR3 consists of 13 residues. The germline CDR1 and CDR2 sequences are MRHNA and SNTAGT. Trimming took 2 bases from V and 4 from J, leaving 8 bases between them. Here the CDR3 reads CASSDEGFYGYTF. The CDR3 nucleotides are TGTGCCAGCAGTGACGAAGGGTTCTATGGCTACACCTTC.

V and J are TRBV24-1 and TRBJ2-7; 7 bases map to TRBD1. The CDR3 totals 16 residues. Germline CDR1 and CDR2: KGHDR and SFDVKD. V was clipped by 4 bases and J by 7 bases; unmatched bases: 15. The CDR3 DNA sequence: TGTGCCACCAGTGACCCGACAGGGCCCCGTTATGGAGAGCAGTACTTC. This encodes CATSDPTGPRYGEQYF.

The rearrangement uses TRBV4-2 and TRBJ1-1; 10 bases are a match to TRBD1. The germline V gene has CDR1 LGHNA and CDR2 YNFKEQ. This CDR3 spans 15 amino acids. The V gene end was trimmed by 3 bases and the J gene end by 2 bases; junction bases not matched to a gene: 3. DNA for the CDR3: TGTGCCAGCAGCCAGGGGACAGGGGTCAACACTGAAGCTTTCTTT. It specifies CASSQGTGVNTEAFF.

CDR3 loop: CASSPGTGYNQPQHF. The CDR3 DNA sequence: TGTGCCAGCAGTCCCGGGACAGGGTACAATCAGCCCCAGCATTTT. The V call is TRBV27, the J call TRBJ1-5; 9 bases align to TRBD1. J gave up 3 bases and V 5 bases, and 5 bases lay outside the gene matches. CDR1 and CDR2 (germline): MNHEY, SMNVEV (reference sequence). CDR3 length: 15 amino acids.

This sequence joins TRBV6-2 or TRBV6-3 and TRBJ2-1, with D perhaps given as TRBD1 or TRBD2 (5 bases each). CDR1 MNHEY and CDR2 SVGEGT come from the germline V gene. V shed 0 bases and J shed 4 bases, with 10 bases lying between them. The CDR3 contains 15 residues. This CDR3 is CASSYSTGAYNEQFF. The CDR3 DNA reads TGTGCCAGCAGTTACTCGACCGGGGCTTACAATGAGCAGTTCTTC.

The rearrangement links TRBV19 to TRBJ2-7; 10 nucleotides match TRBD1. CDR1 and CDR2 from the germline V gene are LNHDA and SQIVND (reference sequence). The CDR3 runs to 15 residues. With V trimmed by 6 bases and J by 2 bases, 7 bases remained unmatched. Here the CDR3 reads CASSSGQGIPYEQYF. The CDR3 coding sequence is TGTGCCAGTAGCTCGGGACAGGGGATACCCTACGAGCAGTACTTC. The full variable domain, rest sourced from reference TRBV19 and TRBJ2-7, is DGGITQSPKYLFRKEGQNVTLSCEQNLNHDAMYWYRQDPGQGLRLIYYSQIVNDFQKGDIAEGYSVSREKKESFPLTVTSAQKNPTAFYLCASSSGQGIPYEQYFGPGTRLTVT.

The rearrangement uses TRBV9 and TRBJ2-7; 10 bases map to TRBD2. In germline, CDR1 is SGDLS, CDR2 YYNGEE. The CDR3 length is 13 residues. J was trimmed by 6 bases and V by 1 base; bases with no gene match: 1. CDR3 protein: CASSVLAGGEQYF. The CDR3 DNA reads TGTGCCAGCAGCGTATTAGCGGGAGGCGAGCAGTACTTC.

The chain has TRBV4-3 and TRBJ1-4, with 7 bases identical to TRBD1. Germline CDR1 and CDR2: LGHNA and YSLEER. The CDR3 covers 15 residues. The trim removed 4 bases at V and 5 bases at J, leaving 7 bases unmatched. The CDR3 DNA reads TGCGCCAGCAGCCTGGGGACAGACTACAATGAAAAACTGTTTTTT. It codes for CASSLGTDYNEKLFF.

Here the CDR3 DNA reads TGTGCCAGCAGCCTAGGGGTTCAGCCCCAGCATTTT. It is translated as CASSLGVQPQHF. The rearrangement uses TRBV14 and TRBJ1-5; D is perhaps TRBD1 (5 bases). The V gene lost 4 bases and the J gene lost 6 bases, with 7 bases spanning the gap. The CDR3 contains 12 residues. The germline CDR1 and CDR2 sequences are SGHDN and FVKESK.

The chain combines TRBV11-1 with TRBJ1-1; 8 positions match TRBD1. CDR3 length: 16 amino acids. V dropped 5 bases and J dropped 2; count of bases not matched to a gene: 10. Germline V gene sequence: CDR1 SGHAT, CDR2 FQDESV (reference sequence). The CDR3 DNA reads TGTGCCAGCAGCCCTGAGGGACAGGAGATAAACACTGAAGCTTTCTTT. Amino acids: CASSPEGQEINTEAFF.

The V and J genes are TRBV6-2 or TRBV6-3 and TRBJ2-3, with D perhaps TRBD2 (7 bases). The CDR3 extends over 15 amino acids. The ends were cut back, 6 bases at V and 3 bases at J, with 16 bases in the middle. Germline CDR1 MNHEY, CDR2 SVGEGT. CDR3 coding DNA: TGTGCCAGCAGCGACGGGGGGCATCAAACAGATACGCAGTATTTT. This gives the protein CASSDGGHQTDTQYF.